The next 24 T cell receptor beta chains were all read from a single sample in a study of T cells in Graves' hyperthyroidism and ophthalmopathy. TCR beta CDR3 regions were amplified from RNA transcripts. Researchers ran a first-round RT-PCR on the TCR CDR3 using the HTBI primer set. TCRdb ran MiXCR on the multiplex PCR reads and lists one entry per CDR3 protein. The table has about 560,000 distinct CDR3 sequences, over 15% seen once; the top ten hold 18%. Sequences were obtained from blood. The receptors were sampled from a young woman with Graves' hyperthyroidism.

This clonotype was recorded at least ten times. DNA of the CDR3: TGTGCCAGCACCAACAGGGGTTTTCAGAATGAGCAGTTCTTC. It is translated as CASTNRGFQNEQFF. The chain recombines TRBV6-2 or TRBV6-3 with TRBJ2-1; 7 bases agree with TRBD1. V trimming: 7 bases; J trimming: 7 bases; junction bases outside the gene matches: 10. The germline CDR1 and CDR2 sequences are MNHEY and SVGEGT. This CDR3 has 14 amino acids.

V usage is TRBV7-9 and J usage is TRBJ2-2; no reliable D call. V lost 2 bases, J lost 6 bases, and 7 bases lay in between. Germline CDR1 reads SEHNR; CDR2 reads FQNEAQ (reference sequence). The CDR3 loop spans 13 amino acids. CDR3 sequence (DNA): TGTGCCAGCAGCTTAAGGCTTGCCGGGGAGCTGTTTTTT. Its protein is CASSLRLAGELFF.

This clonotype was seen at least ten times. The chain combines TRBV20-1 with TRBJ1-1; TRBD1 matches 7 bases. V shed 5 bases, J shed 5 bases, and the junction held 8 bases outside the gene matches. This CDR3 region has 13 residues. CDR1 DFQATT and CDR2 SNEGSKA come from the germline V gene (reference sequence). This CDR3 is CSAGDSRRTEAFF. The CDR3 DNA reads TGCAGTGCTGGGGACAGTCGGAGGACTGAAGCTTTCTTT.

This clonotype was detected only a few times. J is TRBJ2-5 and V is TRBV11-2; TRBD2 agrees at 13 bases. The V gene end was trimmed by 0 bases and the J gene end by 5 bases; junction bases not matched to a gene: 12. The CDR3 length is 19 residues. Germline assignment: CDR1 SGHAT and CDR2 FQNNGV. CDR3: CASSLDPRGTSGNGETQYF. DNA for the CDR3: TGTGCCAGCAGCTTAGACCCCCGCGGGACTAGCGGGAATGGGGAGACCCAGTACTTC.

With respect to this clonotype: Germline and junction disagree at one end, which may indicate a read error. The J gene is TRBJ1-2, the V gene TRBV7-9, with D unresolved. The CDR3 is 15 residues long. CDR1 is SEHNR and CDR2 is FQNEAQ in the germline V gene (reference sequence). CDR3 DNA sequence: TGTGCCGGCAGCCCAAAGCAAGCTCCTAACTATGGCTACACCTTC. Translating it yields CAGSPKQAPNYGYTF.

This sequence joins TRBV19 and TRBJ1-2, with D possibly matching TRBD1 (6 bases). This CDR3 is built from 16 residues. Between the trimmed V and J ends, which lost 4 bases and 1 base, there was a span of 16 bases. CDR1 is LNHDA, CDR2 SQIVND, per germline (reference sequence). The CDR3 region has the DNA TGTGCCAGTAGTACAAGGTTCGGACAGAATAACTATGGCTACACCTTC. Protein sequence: CASSTRFGQNNYGYTF.

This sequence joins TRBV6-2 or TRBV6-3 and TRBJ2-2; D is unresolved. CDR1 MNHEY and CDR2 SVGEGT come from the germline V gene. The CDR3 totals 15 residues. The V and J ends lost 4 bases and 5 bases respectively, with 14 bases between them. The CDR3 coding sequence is TGTGCCAGCAGTTCTCGGCTAGAAACAACCGGGGAGCTGTTTTTT. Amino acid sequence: CASSSRLETTGELFF.

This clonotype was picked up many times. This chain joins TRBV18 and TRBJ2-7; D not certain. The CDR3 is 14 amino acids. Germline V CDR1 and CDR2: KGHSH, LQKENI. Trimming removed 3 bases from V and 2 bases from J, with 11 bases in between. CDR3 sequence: CASSPAANTYEQYF. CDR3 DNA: TGTGCCAGCTCACCTGCCGCGAACACCTACGAGCAGTACTTC.

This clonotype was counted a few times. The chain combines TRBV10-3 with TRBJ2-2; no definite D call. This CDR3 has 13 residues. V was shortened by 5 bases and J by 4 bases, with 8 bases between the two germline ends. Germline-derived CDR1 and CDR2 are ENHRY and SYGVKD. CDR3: CAISLQSTGELFF. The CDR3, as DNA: TGTGCCATCAGTCTCCAGAGCACCGGGGAGCTGTTTTTT.

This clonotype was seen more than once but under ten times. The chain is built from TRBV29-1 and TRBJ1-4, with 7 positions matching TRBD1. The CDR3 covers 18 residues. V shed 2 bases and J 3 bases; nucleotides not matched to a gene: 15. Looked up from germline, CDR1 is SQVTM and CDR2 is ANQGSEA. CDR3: CSVEQGTENELANEKLFF. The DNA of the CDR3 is TGCAGCGTTGAACAAGGGACAGAGAACGAGTTGGCTAATGAAAAACTGTTTTTT. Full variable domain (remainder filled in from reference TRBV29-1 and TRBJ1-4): SAVISQKPSRDICQRGTSLTIQCQVDSQVTMMFWYRQQPGQSLTLIATANQGSEATYESGFVIDKFPISRPNLTFSTLTVSNMSPEDSSIYLCSVEQGTENELANEKLFFGSGTQLSVL.

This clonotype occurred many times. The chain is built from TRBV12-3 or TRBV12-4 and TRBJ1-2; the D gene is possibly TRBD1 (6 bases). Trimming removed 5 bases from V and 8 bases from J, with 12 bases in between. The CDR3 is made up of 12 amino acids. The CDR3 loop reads CASSPTGIGYTF. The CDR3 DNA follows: TGTGCCAGCAGTCCTACAGGGATCGGCTACACCTTC.

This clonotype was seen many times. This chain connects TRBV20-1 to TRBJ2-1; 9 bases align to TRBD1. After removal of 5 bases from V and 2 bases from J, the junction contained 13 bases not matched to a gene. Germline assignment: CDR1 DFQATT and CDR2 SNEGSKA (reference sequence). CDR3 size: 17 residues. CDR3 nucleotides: TGCAGTGCTCGCCCTAATATTAGGGACAGGGCCTACAATGAGCAGTTCTTC. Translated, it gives CSARPNIRDRAYNEQFF.

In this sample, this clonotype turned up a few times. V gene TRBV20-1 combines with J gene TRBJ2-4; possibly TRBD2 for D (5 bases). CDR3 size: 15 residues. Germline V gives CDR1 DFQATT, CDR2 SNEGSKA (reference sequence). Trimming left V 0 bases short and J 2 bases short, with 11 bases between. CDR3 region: CSARDRTGSKNIQYF. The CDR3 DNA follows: TGCAGTGCTAGAGACAGAACGGGATCCAAAAACATTCAGTACTTC.

CDR3 coding DNA: TGTGCCATCAACAGGGGGGACTATGGCTACACCTTC. It translates to CAINRGDYGYTF. This rearrangement joins TRBV6-5 to TRBJ1-2; 8 bases align to TRBD1. The J segment lost 3 bases and the V segment lost 10 bases, leaving 4 bases of the junction unmatched. The CDR3 totals 12 residues. CDR1 is MNHEY, CDR2 SVGAGI, per germline.

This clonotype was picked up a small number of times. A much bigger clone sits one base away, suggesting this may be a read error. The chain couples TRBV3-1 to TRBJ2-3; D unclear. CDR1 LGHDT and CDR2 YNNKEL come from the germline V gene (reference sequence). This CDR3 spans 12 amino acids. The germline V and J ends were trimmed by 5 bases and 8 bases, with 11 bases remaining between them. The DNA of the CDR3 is TGTGCCAGCAGCGCGGCTAGATCTACGCAGTATTTT. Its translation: CASSAARSTQYF.

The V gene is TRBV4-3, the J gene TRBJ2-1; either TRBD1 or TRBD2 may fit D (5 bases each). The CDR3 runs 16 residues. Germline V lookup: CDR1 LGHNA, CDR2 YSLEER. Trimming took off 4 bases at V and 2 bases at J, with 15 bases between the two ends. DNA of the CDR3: TGCGCCAGCAGCCCCGCCGGGACGCTGGCCTACAATGAGCAGTTCTTC. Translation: CASSPAGTLAYNEQFF.

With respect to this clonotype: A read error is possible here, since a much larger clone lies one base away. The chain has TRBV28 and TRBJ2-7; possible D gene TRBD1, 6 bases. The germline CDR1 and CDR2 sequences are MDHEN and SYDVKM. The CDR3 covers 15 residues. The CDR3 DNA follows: TGTGCCATCAGTTCTTCCAAAGGACAGTCTGACGAGCAGTACTTC. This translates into CAISSSKGQSDEQYF.

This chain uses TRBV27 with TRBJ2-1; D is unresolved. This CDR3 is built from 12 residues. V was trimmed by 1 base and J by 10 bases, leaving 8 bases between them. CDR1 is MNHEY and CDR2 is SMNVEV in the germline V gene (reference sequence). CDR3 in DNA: TGTGCCAGCAGTTTATTGCTGGGCGAGCAGTTCTTC. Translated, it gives CASSLLLGEQFF.

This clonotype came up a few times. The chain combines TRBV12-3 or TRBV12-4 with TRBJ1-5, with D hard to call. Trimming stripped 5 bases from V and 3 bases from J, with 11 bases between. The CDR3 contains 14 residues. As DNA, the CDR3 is TGTGCCAGCAGTCGGACGGTTTACAATCAGCCCCAGCATTTT. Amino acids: CASSRTVYNQPQHF.

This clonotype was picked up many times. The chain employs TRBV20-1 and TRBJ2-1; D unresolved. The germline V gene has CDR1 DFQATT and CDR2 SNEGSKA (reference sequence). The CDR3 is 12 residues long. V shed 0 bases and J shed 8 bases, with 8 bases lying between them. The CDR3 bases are TGCAGTGCTAGAGATGAGTCGGATGAGCAGTTCTTC. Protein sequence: CSARDESDEQFF.

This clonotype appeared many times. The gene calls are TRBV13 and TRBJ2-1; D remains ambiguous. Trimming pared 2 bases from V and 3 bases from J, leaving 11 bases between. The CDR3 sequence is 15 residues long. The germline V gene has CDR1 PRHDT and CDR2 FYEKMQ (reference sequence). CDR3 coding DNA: TGTGCCAGCAGCTTAAAGGCAGGACGCTACAATGAGCAGTTCTTC. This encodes CASSLKAGRYNEQFF.

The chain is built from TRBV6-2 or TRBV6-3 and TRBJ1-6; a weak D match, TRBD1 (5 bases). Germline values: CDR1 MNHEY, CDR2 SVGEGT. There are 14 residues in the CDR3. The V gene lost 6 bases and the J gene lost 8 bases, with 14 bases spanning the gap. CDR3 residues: CASSKGTFDSPLHF. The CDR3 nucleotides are TGTGCCAGCAGCAAGGGGACCTTCGATTCACCCCTCCACTTT.

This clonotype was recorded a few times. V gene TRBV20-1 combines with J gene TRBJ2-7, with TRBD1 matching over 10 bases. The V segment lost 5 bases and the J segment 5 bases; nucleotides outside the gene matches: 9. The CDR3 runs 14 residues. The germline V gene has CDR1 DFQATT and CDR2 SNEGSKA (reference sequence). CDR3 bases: TGCAGTGCTCGAGGGGACAGGGGAAACCACGAGCAGTACTTC. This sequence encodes CSARGDRGNHEQYF.

DNA for the CDR3: TGTGCCAGCAGCCGAGGGACTATAAACGAGCAGTACTTC. It yields the protein CASSRGTINEQYF. The V gene is TRBV3-1, the J gene TRBJ2-7; the match to TRBD2 covers 7 bases. The CDR3 is 13 residues long. Germline loops: CDR1 LGHDT, CDR2 YNNKEL (reference sequence). V lost 4 bases to trimming and J lost 5 bases; unmatched junction nucleotides: 5.